This passage covers 26 T cell receptor beta chains from one sample sequenced in a study of early T cells in non-severe SARS-CoV-2 infection. From the 5' RACE reads, TCRdb called clonotypes with MiXCR, one entry per CDR3 protein. In the table there are more than 85,000 distinct CDR3 sequences, roughly 17% of which are singletons. Sequenced: whole blood. Receptors were obtained from an adult who was a healthcare worker with PCR-confirmed SARS-CoV-2 infection or an uninfected control (not recorded which).

This chain joins TRBV20-1 and TRBJ2-5; D gene ambiguous. There are 14 residues in the CDR3. The V end was cut by 6 bases, the J end by 4 bases, with 18 bases between. Germline CDR1 reads DFQATT; CDR2 reads SNEGSKA (reference sequence). The CDR3 DNA reads TGCAGTGCCCTACCCGGCGGAAGGGTAGAGACCCAGTACTTC. Residues: CSALPGGRVETQYF.

This chain joins TRBV6-2 or TRBV6-3 and TRBJ2-7, with 9 nucleotides matching TRBD1. CDR1 and CDR2 from the germline V gene are MNHEY and SVGEGT. Trimming at V came to 0 bases and at J to 3 bases, leaving 3 bases not matched to a gene. The CDR3 has 15 residues. CDR3 sequence: CASSYSTGGDYEQYF. In DNA, the CDR3 is TGTGCCAGCAGTTACTCGACAGGGGGGGACTACGAGCAGTACTTC.

This clonotype was recorded a few times. This chain links TRBV27 with TRBJ1-1; 9 bases are a match to TRBD1. CDR3 size: 13 residues. Looked up from germline, CDR1 is MNHEY and CDR2 is SMNVEV (reference sequence). Losses at the gene ends were 3 bases for V and 8 bases for J; bases not matched to a gene: 4. CDR3 DNA: TGTGCCAGCAGTTTCCACGGACAGGGGGAAGCTTTCTTT. Translating it yields CASSFHGQGEAFF.

J is TRBJ2-7 and V is TRBV6-1; D is possibly TRBD2 (5 bases). Germline CDR1 is MNHNS and CDR2 is SASEGT. Between the trimmed V and J ends, which lost 4 bases and 2 bases, there was a span of 6 bases. The CDR3 loop spans 12 amino acids. CDR3 coding DNA: TGTGCCAGCAGTGGACTAACCTACGAGCAGTACTTC. Translated, it gives CASSGLTYEQYF.

This clonotype was counted between two and nine times. The chain couples TRBV20-1 to TRBJ1-5, with 7 bases identical to TRBD1. CDR1 and CDR2 from the germline V gene are DFQATT and SNEGSKA (reference sequence). There are 15 residues in the CDR3. J was trimmed by 3 bases and V by 6 bases; bases with no gene match: 11. The CDR3 nucleotides read TGCAGTGCAAACGACAGGGCGGAAATCAATCAGCCCCAGCATTTT. Translation: CSANDRAEINQPQHF.

This clonotype was detected ten times or more. This chain uses TRBV4-3 with TRBJ2-7; TRBD2 matches at 14 bases. Trimming cost V 4 bases and J 1 base; bases outside gene matches: 3. CDR1 and CDR2 from the germline V gene are LGHNA and YSLEER. The CDR3 is 16 residues long. The CDR3, as DNA: TGCGCCAGCAGCCCGGGACTAGCGGGAGAGTCCTACGAGCAGTACTTC. Its translation: CASSPGLAGESYEQYF.

This chain uses TRBV28 with TRBJ2-7; 7 bases match TRBD2. J lost 6 bases, V lost 6 bases, and 8 bases had no gene match. The length of the CDR3 is 13 residues. Per germline, CDR1 MDHEN and CDR2 SYDVKM. As DNA, the CDR3 is TGTGCCAGCAGACGGGGCGGGAGTACCGAGCAGTACTTC. Translation: CASRRGGSTEQYF.

This rearrangement joins TRBV23-1 to TRBJ2-3; tentatively, D is TRBD1 (6 bases). TRBV23-1 is designated an ORF whose function remains uncertain. This CDR3 is built from 16 residues. With 4 bases removed from V and 3 bases from J, the gap between germline ends came to 17 bases. CDR3 sequence: CASSLKTDSLTDTQYF. The CDR3 DNA follows: TGCGCCAGCAGTCTAAAAACGGACAGCCTAACAGATACGCAGTATTTT.

This chain joins TRBV10-2 and TRBJ1-1; D is ambiguous. CDR3 length equals 15 residues. Germline loops: CDR1 WSHSY, CDR2 SAAADI. V dropped 4 bases and J dropped 0 bases, with 12 bases sitting between them. CDR3 amino acids: CASSGEPRVNTEAFF. The DNA for the CDR3 is TGCGCCAGCAGTGGTGAACCGCGGGTGAACACTGAAGCTTTCTTT.

This clonotype appeared many times. This chain links TRBV6-5 with TRBJ2-5; D might be TRBD2 (6 bases). V was clipped by 7 bases and J by 4 bases, with 22 bases between them. Germline-derived CDR1 and CDR2 are MNHEY and SVGAGI. The CDR3 consists of 16 residues. The CDR3 loop reads CASTGYTGLPRETQYF. In DNA, the CDR3 is TGTGCCAGCACCGGCTATACGGGACTCCCGAGAGAGACCCAGTACTTC.

This clonotype has at least ten counts. The chain uses TRBV19 and TRBJ2-1; D possibly matches TRBD1 or TRBD2 (6 bases each). This CDR3 region has 15 residues. Germline V gives CDR1 LNHDA, CDR2 SQIVND (reference sequence). Trimming cost V 2 bases and J 8 bases, with 16 bases left between them. The DNA for the CDR3 is TGTGCCAGTAGTATAAGGGGGGAGGCGGTCGATGAGCAGTTCTTC. Protein sequence: CASSIRGEAVDEQFF.

This chain links TRBV5-5 with TRBJ1-5, with unresolved D. There are 14 residues in the CDR3. Germline V gene data show CDR1 as SGHKS and CDR2 as YYEKEE (reference sequence). V lost 0 bases, J lost 5 bases, and 9 bases lay in between. CDR3 DNA sequence: TGTGCCAGCAGCTTGGCTACAGAGTATCAGCCCCAGCATTTT. Translation: CASSLATEYQPQHF. The full variable domain, with the rest looked up from reference TRBV5-5 and TRBJ1-5, is DAGVTQSPTHLIKTRGQQVTLRCSPISGHKSVSWYQQVLGQGPQFIFQYYEKEERGRGNFPDRFSARQFPNYSSELNVNALLLGDSALYLCASSLATEYQPQHFGDGTRLSIL.

This clonotype came up a few times. This chain uses TRBV7-9 with TRBJ1-2; D possibly corresponds to TRBD1 (6 bases). CDR1 SEHNR and CDR2 FQNEAQ come from the germline V gene (reference sequence). Trimming took 4 bases from V and 5 from J, leaving 8 bases between them. The CDR3 is made up of 12 amino acids. The CDR3, as DNA: TGTGCCAGCAGCTCAACAGGGTATGGCTACACCTTC. As protein: CASSSTGYGYTF.

The chain has TRBV29-1 and TRBJ1-3; D ambiguous. The ends were cut back, 6 bases at V and 0 bases at J, with 9 bases in the middle. The CDR3 spans 13 residues. The germline CDR1 and CDR2 sequences are SQVTM and ANQGSEA. The CDR3 nucleotides read TGCAGCGTCGAGGAGAGCTCTGGAAACACCATATATTTT. It encodes CSVEESSGNTIYF.

The gene calls are TRBV28 and TRBJ2-7; 9 bases map to TRBD1. The CDR3 is 14 amino acids. V was clipped by 6 bases and J by 3 bases; unmatched bases: 6. CDR1 and CDR2 from the germline V gene are MDHEN and SYDVKM. CDR3 sequence: CASRPPTGGYEQYF. In DNA, the CDR3 is TGTGCCAGCAGACCCCCGACAGGGGGCTACGAGCAGTACTTC.

This clonotype was observed many times. V is TRBV2 and J is TRBJ2-7; D perhaps matches TRBD1 (5 bases). V lost 8 bases and J 1 base, leaving 9 bases between the germline ends. Looked up from germline, CDR1 is SNHLY and CDR2 is FYNNEI. This CDR3 has 12 residues. This chain's CDR3 is CASCRQSYEQYF. The CDR3 bases are TGTGCCAGCTGCCGACAGTCCTACGAGCAGTACTTC.

This clonotype showed up just a few times. The CDR3: CSARGRRGQTGELFF. Written as DNA, the CDR3 is TGCAGTGCTAGAGGCCGACGGGGCCAGACCGGGGAGCTGTTTTTT. This chain links TRBV20-1 with TRBJ2-2; D may be TRBD1 or TRBD2 (5 bases each). Germline-derived CDR1 and CDR2 are DFQATT and SNEGSKA (reference sequence). This CDR3 comprises 15 residues. Trimming removed 1 base from V and 5 bases from J, with 14 bases in between.

This rearrangement joins TRBV7-8 to TRBJ2-3, with D tentatively TRBD2 (5 bases). From germline, CDR1 is SGHVS and CDR2 FQNEAQ. The CDR3 has 16 residues. The V and J ends lost 1 base and 4 bases respectively, with 15 bases between them. This chain's CDR3 is CASSLDGNQVSDTQYF. CDR3 coding DNA: TGTGCCAGCAGCTTAGACGGGAATCAAGTGTCAGATACGCAGTATTTT. The full variable domain, its missing parts supplied by reference TRBV7-8 and TRBJ2-3, is GAGVSQSPRYKVAKRGQDVALRCDPISGHVSLFWYQQALGQGPEFLTYFQNEAQLDKSGLPSDRFFAERPEGSVSTLKIQRTQQEDSAVYLCASSLDGNQVSDTQYFGPGTRLTVL.

This clonotype occurred a few times. CDR3 protein: CASSPEETQYF. In DNA, the CDR3 is TGTGCCAGCTCCCCTGAAGAGACCCAGTACTTC. The V call is TRBV18, the J call TRBJ2-5; D ambiguous. This CDR3 has 11 residues. V lost 6 bases and J lost 3, with 5 bases in between. Germline V gene data show CDR1 as KGHSH and CDR2 as LQKENI.

V is TRBV9 and J is TRBJ2-7, with 7 bases fitting TRBD1. The V segment lost 0 bases and the J segment 6 bases; nucleotides outside the gene matches: 9. In germline, CDR1 is SGDLS, CDR2 YYNGEE. The CDR3 length is 15 residues. Here the CDR3 DNA reads TGTGCCAGCAGCGTAGTCCCCACAGGGGCCCTCGAGCAGTACTTC. Residues: CASSVVPTGALEQYF.

This clonotype was seen more than once but under ten times. The rearrangement links TRBV3-1 to TRBJ2-1, with D unresolved. Germline V CDR1 and CDR2: LGHDT, YNNKEL (reference sequence). The CDR3 sequence is 11 residues long. Trimming cost V 2 bases and J 9 bases, with 5 bases left between them. The CDR3 sequence: CASSQSSEQFF. CDR3 bases: TGTGCCAGCAGCCAAAGTAGTGAGCAGTTCTTC.

This clonotype has only a few counts. The rearrangement joins TRBV2 to TRBJ2-1, with TRBD2 matching 8 bases. J lost 2 bases, V lost 4 bases, and 1 base had no gene match. From germline, CDR1 is SNHLY and CDR2 FYNNEI. The CDR3 is made up of 14 amino acids. The CDR3 here is CASSAGGPYNEQFF. CDR3 nucleotide sequence: TGTGCCAGCAGTGCGGGGGGGCCCTACAATGAGCAGTTCTTC.

In its sample, this clonotype was seen a few times. The CDR3 loop reads CSVEHIGGLSYEQYF. Here the CDR3 DNA reads TGCAGCGTGGAACACATCGGGGGCCTCTCCTACGAGCAGTACTTC. The genes are TRBV29-1 and TRBJ2-7; possibly TRBD1 or TRBD2 for D (6 bases each). Trimming shortened V by 6 bases and J by 0 bases, and 18 bases separated the two germline ends. Germline V gene lookup returns CDR1 SQVTM and CDR2 ANQGSEA. The CDR3 runs 15 residues.

This clonotype turned up a few times. V and J are TRBV5-6 and TRBJ2-7; no firm D call. This CDR3 comprises 15 residues. The germline V gene encodes CDR1 SGHDT and CDR2 YYEEEE. The V gene lost 4 bases and the J gene lost 2 bases, with 16 bases spanning the gap. CDR3 in DNA: TGTGCCAGCAGCCCCCCCGGGTTTGTGACCTACGAGCAGTACTTC. Translated: CASSPPGFVTYEQYF.

The V gene is TRBV2, the J gene TRBJ2-7; D remains ambiguous. Trimming removed 7 bases at V and 0 bases at J, with 7 bases between. Germline V lookup: CDR1 SNHLY, CDR2 FYNNEI. This CDR3 comprises 12 residues. The CDR3 DNA follows: TGTGCCAGCACGGCGAGCTCCTACGAGCAGTACTTC. Translated, it gives CASTASSYEQYF.

J is TRBJ2-1 and V is TRBV6-2 or TRBV6-3, with TRBD2 matching 11 bases. V was pared by 4 bases and J by 1 base, with 9 bases of the junction left unmatched. The CDR3 is 18 residues long. In germline, CDR1 is MNHEY, CDR2 SVGEGT. The DNA of the CDR3 is TGTGCCAGCAGTTGGGCTAGCGGGGGGAGTGGTTCCTACAATGAGCAGTTCTTC. As protein: CASSWASGGSGSYNEQFF.